Below, 19 T cell receptor beta chains from the same sample are listed, as sequenced in a study of T-cell memory formation after mild COVID-19. TCRdb redid the calling of the 5' RACE reads with MiXCR, one entry per CDR3 protein. The data show under 450,000 distinct CDR3 sequences, under 15% seen once. Input material: PBMCs or a T cell subset sorted from them (not recorded which). Receptors were obtained from a young man who had mild COVID-19 (a few samples of this study predate the infection). Cell type and time point are not known.

This clonotype was detected ten times or more. J is TRBJ2-7 and V is TRBV12-3 or TRBV12-4, with 8 bases lining up with TRBD1. CDR3 size: 15 residues. The junction had 8 bases not matched to a gene; V was cut back by 6 bases and J by 1 base. Here the CDR3 DNA reads TGTGCCAGCAGCCTCGGACAGGGTGGATCCTACGAGCAGTACTTC. Amino acid sequence: CASSLGQGGSYEQYF.

The V call is TRBV7-3, the J call TRBJ2-3, with D unresolved. Trimming removed 5 bases from V and 0 bases from J, with 15 bases in between. The CDR3 length is 16 residues. Per the germline V gene, CDR1 is SGHTA and CDR2 is FQGTGA. The CDR3 loop reads CASSPTPVFSTDTQYF. DNA for the CDR3: TGTGCCAGCAGCCCGACCCCGGTGTTCAGCACAGATACGCAGTATTTT.

This chain joins TRBV6-5 and TRBJ2-1; TRBD2 agrees at 13 bases. The CDR3 contains 15 residues. The germline gives CDR1 MNHEY, CDR2 SVGAGI. J lost 7 bases, V lost 4 bases, and 4 bases had no gene match. CDR3 coding DNA: TGTGCCAGCAGTTCGAGGACTAGCGGGAGTAATGAGCAGTTCTTC. Translating gives CASSSRTSGSNEQFF.

This clonotype was seen a handful of times. The rearrangement links TRBV6-5 to TRBJ1-6; D call uncertain. From germline, CDR1 is MNHEY and CDR2 SVGAGI. V shed 2 bases and J shed 0 bases, with 11 bases lying between them. The CDR3 consists of 17 residues. The CDR3 DNA sequence: TGTGCCAGCAGTTACGACACTTCGAGCTCCTATAATTCACCCCTCCACTTT. It translates to CASSYDTSSSYNSPLHF.

This clonotype was seen only a few times. CDR3 DNA: TGTGCCAGCGGCAGGGGAGGCACTGAAGCTTTCTTT. As protein: CASGRGGTEAFF. J is TRBJ1-1 and V is TRBV27; perhaps TRBD1 as D (6 bases). V was shortened by 8 bases and J by 4 bases, with 11 bases between the two germline ends. Germline CDR1 is MNHEY and CDR2 is SMNVEV (reference sequence). The CDR3 contains 12 residues.

The J gene is TRBJ1-3, the V gene TRBV4-1; TRBD1 is a possible D gene (5 bases). The germline V gene has CDR1 MGHRA and CDR2 YSYEKL. V was trimmed by 1 base and J by 0 bases, leaving 13 bases between them. The CDR3 sequence is 17 residues long. CDR3 sequence: CASSQGWGSSSGNTIYF. The DNA for the CDR3 is TGCGCCAGCAGCCAAGGATGGGGCTCCTCCTCTGGAAACACCATATATTTT.

The chain has TRBV20-1 and TRBJ1-6; D is perhaps TRBD1 (5 bases). The CDR3 is made up of 15 amino acids. Germline lookup yields CDR1 DFQATT and CDR2 SNEGSKA (reference sequence). V lost 2 bases to trimming and J lost 7 bases, with 15 bases between them. CDR3 residues: CSARLRGGLNSPLHF. The CDR3 bases are TGCAGTGCTAGACTTAGGGGAGGGCTGAATTCACCCCTCCACTTT.

This clonotype was detected a few times. The V and J genes are TRBV5-1 and TRBJ1-2; D ambiguous. The CDR3 has 14 amino acids. Between the trimmed V and J ends, which lost 5 bases and 0 bases, there was a span of 11 bases. CDR1 is SGHRS and CDR2 is YFSETQ in the germline V gene. The CDR3, as DNA: TGCGCCAGCAGACCCGCTTCAGCTAACTATGGCTACACCTTC. This sequence encodes CASRPASANYGYTF. The full variable domain, completed using reference TRBV5-1 and TRBJ1-2, is KAGVTQTPRYLIKTRGQQVTLSCSPISGHRSVSWYQQTPGQGLQFLFEYFSETQRNKGNFPGRFSGRQFSNSRSEMNVSTLELGDSALYLCASRPASANYGYTFGSGTRLTVV.

V usage is TRBV15 and J usage is TRBJ2-7, with D perhaps matching TRBD1 (6 bases). Germline values: CDR1 LNHNV, CDR2 YYDKDF (reference sequence). Trimming cost V 4 bases and J 6 bases, with 16 bases left between them. The CDR3 covers 14 residues. The CDR3 loop reads CATSKGGASSEQYF. For the CDR3, the DNA is TGTGCCACCAGCAAAGGGGGAGCCTCTTCCGAGCAGTACTTC.

V and J are TRBV4-1 and TRBJ1-2; D not certain. Trimming shortened V by 1 base and J by 7 bases, and 10 bases separated the two germline ends. This CDR3 has 13 residues. CDR1 MGHRA and CDR2 YSYEKL come from the germline V gene. The CDR3 loop reads CASSQGRRSGYTF. CDR3 nucleotides: TGCGCCAGCAGCCAAGGGAGGAGGAGTGGCTACACCTTC.

This clonotype was seen repeatedly, ten times or more. V gene TRBV28 combines with J gene TRBJ1-1; D not resolved. There are 14 residues in the CDR3. Trimming pared 4 bases from V and 5 bases from J, leaving 14 bases between. The V gene's germline CDR1 is MDHEN and CDR2 SYDVKM. The CDR3 DNA reads TGTGCCAGCAGTTATCCGACAAGGAGGACTGAAGCTTTCTTT. Protein: CASSYPTRRTEAFF.

This sequence joins TRBV5-1 and TRBJ1-2; D gene ambiguous. V was shortened by 0 bases and J by 7 bases, with 7 bases between the two germline ends. The CDR3 consists of 12 residues. Germline V lookup: CDR1 SGHRS, CDR2 YFSETQ. CDR3 DNA sequence: TGCGCCAGCAGCTTGGAGCTGGGTGGCTACACCTTC. This sequence encodes CASSLELGGYTF. Looking up the rest from reference TRBV5-1 and TRBJ1-2 gives the full variable domain: KAGVTQTPRYLIKTRGQQVTLSCSPISGHRSVSWYQQTPGQGLQFLFEYFSETQRNKGNFPGRFSGRQFSNSRSEMNVSTLELGDSALYLCASSLELGGYTFGSGTRLTVV.

This clonotype was picked up many times. The chain uses TRBV6-4 and TRBJ2-3, with TRBD2 as a possible D gene (6 bases). In germline, CDR1 is MRHNA, CDR2 SNTAGT. V was cut by 0 bases and J by 0 bases, with 7 bases left in between. The CDR3 totals 15 residues. As DNA, the CDR3 is TGTGCCAGCAGTGACTCAGCGGGTAGCACAGATACGCAGTATTTT. This sequence encodes CASSDSAGSTDTQYF.

This clonotype was observed a few times. The chain recombines TRBV5-1 with TRBJ2-3; TRBD2 might be the D (5 bases). CDR3 size: 11 residues. Germline V gene sequence: CDR1 SGHRS, CDR2 YFSETQ. Trimming left V 7 bases short and J 6 bases short, with 9 bases between. CDR3 residues: CASGERDTQYF. In nucleotides, the CDR3 is TGCGCCAGCGGGGAGAGGGATACGCAGTATTTT.

The chain employs TRBV6-5 and TRBJ2-7, with 8 positions matching TRBD1. The CDR3 totals 14 residues. The V segment lost 2 bases and the J segment 3 bases; nucleotides outside the gene matches: 3. Germline V gene data show CDR1 as MNHEY and CDR2 as SVGAGI. The chain's CDR3 is CASSYRDRIYEQYF. The DNA of the CDR3 is TGTGCCAGCAGTTACAGGGACAGGATCTACGAGCAGTACTTC.

The sample holds one count of this clonotype. The genes are TRBV6-5 and TRBJ1-5, with D unresolved. This CDR3 has 14 amino acids. CDR1 and CDR2 (germline): MNHEY, SVGAGI. V shed 6 bases and J shed 3 bases, with 12 bases lying between them. CDR3 sequence: CASSRLFPNQPQHF. CDR3 nucleotides: TGTGCCAGCAGCCGACTGTTTCCCAATCAGCCCCAGCATTTT.

V usage is TRBV18 and J usage is TRBJ1-3, with 11 nucleotides matching TRBD1. Germline trimming cut 0 bases from V and 2 bases from J; bases unmatched to any gene: 0. The germline CDR1 and CDR2 sequences are KGHSH and LQKENI. The CDR3 covers 16 residues. The CDR3 DNA is TGTGCCAGCTCACCACCGGGACAGGGGGCTGGAAACACCATATATTTT. Protein: CASSPPGQGAGNTIYF.

The chain joins TRBV5-1 to TRBJ2-3; D is uncertain. The CDR3 is made up of 14 amino acids. Germline V gene sequence: CDR1 SGHRS, CDR2 YFSETQ. The germline V and J ends were trimmed by 4 bases and 0 bases, with 9 bases remaining between them. In nucleotides, the CDR3 is TGCGCCAGCAGCGCAAGCGTTAGCACAGATACGCAGTATTTT. It yields the protein CASSASVSTDTQYF. Drawing the rest from reference TRBV5-1 and TRBJ2-3, the complete variable domain is KAGVTQTPRYLIKTRGQQVTLSCSPISGHRSVSWYQQTPGQGLQFLFEYFSETQRNKGNFPGRFSGRQFSNSRSEMNVSTLELGDSALYLCASSASVSTDTQYFGPGTRLTVL.

This chain connects TRBV7-6 to TRBJ2-7; 7 positions match TRBD2. The V and J ends lost 5 bases and 5 bases, in that order; junction bases with no gene match: 3. The CDR3 consists of 12 residues. Germline V gene sequence: CDR1 SGHVS, CDR2 FNYEAQ. CDR3 coding DNA: TGTGCCAGCAGCCAGAGCGGGGACGAGCAGTACTTC. Translation: CASSQSGDEQYF. The complete variable domain, with remaining parts taken from reference TRBV7-6 and TRBJ2-7, reads GAGVSQSPRYKVTKRGQDVALRCDPISGHVSLYWYRQALGQGPEFLTYFNYEAQQDKSGLPNDRFSAERPEGSISTLTIQRTEQRDSAMYRCASSQSGDEQYFGPGTRLTVT.